The entry below describes one TCR beta chain. The data derive from a study of blood T cell repertoires in COVID-19. Clones were sequenced by immunoSEQ multiplex PCR, and TCRdb holds only the in-frame ones, with some missing. The data contain 130,000 or so clones, 81% of them singletons. The sequenced material came from peripheral blood. The source is an older woman with active or convalescent COVID-19.

CDR3 residues: CASSLRPGGIYEQYF. In DNA form, the CDR3 reads TGTGCCAGCAGTTTGCGTCCGGGAGGGATCTACGAGCAGTACTTC. The chain couples TRBV27 to TRBJ2-7, with 8 bases identical to TRBD2. CDR1 and CDR2 from the germline V gene are MNHEY and SMNVEV (reference sequence). V shed 3 bases and J 3 bases; nucleotides not matched to a gene: 7. The CDR3 consists of 15 residues.